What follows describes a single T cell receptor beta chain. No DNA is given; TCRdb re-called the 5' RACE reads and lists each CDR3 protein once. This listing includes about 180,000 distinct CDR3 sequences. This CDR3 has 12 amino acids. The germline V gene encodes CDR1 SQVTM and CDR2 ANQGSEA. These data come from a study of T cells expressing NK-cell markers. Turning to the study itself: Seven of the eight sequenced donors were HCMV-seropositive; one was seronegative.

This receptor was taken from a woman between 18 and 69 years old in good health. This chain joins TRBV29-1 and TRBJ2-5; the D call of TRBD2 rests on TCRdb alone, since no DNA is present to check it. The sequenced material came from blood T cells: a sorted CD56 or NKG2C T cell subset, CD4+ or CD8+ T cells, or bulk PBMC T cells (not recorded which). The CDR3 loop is CSVEGLAETQYF.